This T cell receptor (beta chain) emerged from a study of T cells in Graves' hyperthyroidism and ophthalmopathy. Findings and limits, study-wide: Most thyroid clonotypes expanded above 0.001 were also detected in blood.

In its sample, this clonotype was seen many times. What it binds is not known. Germline CDR1 reads SGHTA; CDR2 reads FQGNSA. V shed 1 base and J shed 5 bases, with 8 bases lying between them. The CDR3 covers 14 residues. Stable Graves' hyperthyroidism meant no ophthalmopathy progression within 18 months. Exclusion of a patient resulted from uncontrolled infection, other autoimmune disease, pregnancy or lactation. The authors obtained PBMCs from roughly 10 ml of fresh peripheral blood. RNA transcripts gave rise to amplified TCR beta CDR3 regions. The TCR CDR3 was amplified in a first-round RT-PCR using the HTBI primer set. TCRdb passed the multiplex PCR reads through MiXCR, listing each CDR3 protein once. The repertoire holds around 580,000 distinct CDR3 sequences, about a sixth seen once, with more than 15% in the top ten.

The specimen sequenced was blood. The chain couples TRBV7-2 to TRBJ2-2; a weak D match, TRBD2 (5 bases). This clonotype was obtained from a woman aged 18-29 years with Graves' hyperthyroidism. CDR3 sequence (DNA): TGTGCCAGCAGCTTAGGGACTCAAACCGGGGAGCTGTTTTTT. Its translation is CASSLGTQTGELFF.